This TCR beta chain derives from a study of CD8 T cells in ankylosing spondylitis. With 3 bases clipped from V and 8 bases from J, the junction kept 7 bases outside the gene matches. The CDR3 contains 15 residues. This clonotype was observed many times. TCR beta libraries were made by quantitative 5'-RACE with molecular barcodes. MiXCR, run by TCRdb on the 5' RACE reads, gives a single entry per CDR3 protein. The repertoire consists of under 300,000 distinct CDR3 sequences, with roughly 8.6% occurring once and the leading ten covering approximately 6.3%. The sequence derives from a male donor with ankylosing spondylitis or in good health (not recorded which). The chain uses TRBV12-3 or TRBV12-4 and TRBJ1-4; 9 nucleotides match TRBD1. Sequencing used blood, either unsorted or a sorted T cell fraction (not recorded which). CDR3 region: CASSFRTGEGEKLFF. CDR3 nucleotide sequence: TGTGCCAGCAGTTTCCGGACAGGGGAGGGCGAAAAACTGTTTTTT.